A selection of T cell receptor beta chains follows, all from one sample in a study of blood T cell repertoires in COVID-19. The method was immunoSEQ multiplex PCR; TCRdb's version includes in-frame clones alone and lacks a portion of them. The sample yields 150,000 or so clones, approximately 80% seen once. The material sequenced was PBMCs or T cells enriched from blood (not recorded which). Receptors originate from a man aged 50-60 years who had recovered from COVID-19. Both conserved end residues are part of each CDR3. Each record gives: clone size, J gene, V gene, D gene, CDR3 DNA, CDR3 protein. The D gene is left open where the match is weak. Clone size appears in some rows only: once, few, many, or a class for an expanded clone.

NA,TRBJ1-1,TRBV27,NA,TGTGCCAGCAGTTTCGGAGGGGCCAACACTGAAGCTTTCTTT,CASSFGGANTEAFF
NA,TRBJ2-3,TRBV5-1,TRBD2,TGCGCCGGAAGCCGGGGGGGAGGTACAGATACGCAGTATTTT,CAGSRGGGTDTQYF
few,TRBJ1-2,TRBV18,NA,TGTGCCAGCTCACCCGACTCCGGGGGATATGGCTACACCTTC,CASSPDSGGYGYTF
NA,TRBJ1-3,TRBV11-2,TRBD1,TGTGCCAGCAGCTGGACAGGGGGATCTGGAAACACCATATATTTT,CASSWTGGSGNTIYF
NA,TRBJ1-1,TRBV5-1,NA,TGCGCCAGCGGACGTTTGGACATGAACACTGAAGCTTTCTTT,CASGRLDMNTEAFF
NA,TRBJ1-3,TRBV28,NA,TGTGCCAGCACCCTAGGGGGGGCAAATCCAGTTGGCTCTGGAAACACCATATATTTT,CASTLGGANPVGSGNTIYF
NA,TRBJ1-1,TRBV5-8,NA,TGTGCCAGCAGCTCTACCTGGGGGGAGGACACTGAAGCTTTCTTT,CASSSTWGEDTEAFF
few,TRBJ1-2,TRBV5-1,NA,TGCGCCAGCAGCTTAACCTTGGACAAAACGGGCTATGGCTACACCTTC,CASSLTLDKTGYGYTF
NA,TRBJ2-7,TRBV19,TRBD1,TGTGCCAGTAGTATCATCGGGACAGAGCTCTTCGAGCAGTACTTC,CASSIIGTELFEQYF
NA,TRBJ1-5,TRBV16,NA,TGTGCCAGCAGCCTACGACAGAGCAATCAGCCCCAGCATTTT,CASSLRQSNQPQHF
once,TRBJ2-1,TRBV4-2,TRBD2,TGTGCCAGCAGCCCGGGGGACTACCGAAGAAATGAGCAGTTCTTC,CASSPGDYRRNEQFF
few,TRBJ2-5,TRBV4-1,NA,TGCGCCAGCAGCTTACTTCCGGGGGAGCAAGAGACCCAGTACTTC,CASSLLPGEQETQYF
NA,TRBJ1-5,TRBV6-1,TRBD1,TGTGCCAGCAGTGAATCGAGGGGGCCCGGGCAGCCCCAGCATTTT,CASSESRGPGQPQHF
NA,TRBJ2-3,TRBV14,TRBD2,TGTGCCAGCAGCCCTGCGGGGGGGAGGTTCGCAGATACGCAGTATTTT,CASSPAGGRFADTQYF